This is a list of T cell receptor beta chains from one sample in a study of OX40 agonist ivuxolimab in advanced cancers. Generated by immunoSEQ multiplex PCR, the TCRdb table keeps only in-frame clones and is missing some. The data show roughly 50,000 clones, 70% to 90% seen once. The specimen was CD4+ or CD8+ T cells sorted from blood, collected in a trial of the OX40 agonist ivuxolimab. The receptor source for this set is an adult with an advanced solid tumor such as melanoma, head and neck, liver or kidney cancer. The CDR3 runs from the conserved cysteine through the conserved F or W. The D gene is left open where the match is weak. The size entry is marked missing in some rows and otherwise reads once, few, many or a size class.

v_call: TRBV4-2
d_call: TRBD2
j_call: TRBJ2-7
clone_size: NA
cdr3_nt: TGTGCCAGCAGTCGAACGGGAGGGGACGAGCAGTACTTC
cdr3_aa: CASSRTGGDEQYF

v_call: TRBV4-1
d_call: NA
j_call: TRBJ2-7
clone_size: few
cdr3_nt: TGCGCCAGCAGCCCCACAGGGTTGGCGCAGTACTTC
cdr3_aa: CASSPTGLAQYF

v_call: TRBV5-6
d_call: NA
j_call: TRBJ1-1
clone_size: NA
cdr3_nt: TGTGCCAGCAGCTACAGGACGGGGGTCCCTGAAGCTTTCTTT
cdr3_aa: CASSYRTGVPEAFF

v_call: TRBV9
d_call: TRBD1
j_call: TRBJ2-7
clone_size: once
cdr3_nt: TGTGCCAGCAGCGGAGGGGACAGGGTGAGCGAGCAGTACTTC
cdr3_aa: CASSGGDRVSEQYF

v_call: TRBV5-6
d_call: NA
j_call: TRBJ2-7
clone_size: NA
cdr3_nt: TGTGCCAGCAGCTTGGATGTGGCGAACGAGCAGTACTTC
cdr3_aa: CASSLDVANEQYF

v_call: TRBV19
d_call: NA
j_call: TRBJ2-7
clone_size: once
cdr3_nt: TGTGCCAGTAGTATATTTCTAGGGGCAACTTACGAGCAGTACTTC
cdr3_aa: CASSIFLGATYEQYF

v_call: TRBV7-6
d_call: NA
j_call: TRBJ1-1
clone_size: NA
cdr3_nt: TGTGCCAGCACCCCGGCCGGGGGTGGCACTGAAGCTTTCTTT
cdr3_aa: CASTPAGGGTEAFF

v_call: TRBV9
d_call: NA
j_call: TRBJ1-1
clone_size: NA
cdr3_nt: TGTGCCAGCAGCGTATCCCCAGGGGAAGCTTTCTTT
cdr3_aa: CASSVSPGEAFF

v_call: TRBV5-4
d_call: NA
j_call: TRBJ1-5
clone_size: NA
cdr3_nt: TGTGCCAGCAGCCAGCTCGATAGCAATCAGCCCCAGCATTTT
cdr3_aa: CASSQLDSNQPQHF

v_call: TRBV19
d_call: NA
j_call: TRBJ1-5
clone_size: few
cdr3_nt: TGTGCCAGTAGTCCCCGAACAGGTTTGAGCAATCAGCCCCAGCATTTT
cdr3_aa: CASSPRTGLSNQPQHF

v_call: TRBV11-2
d_call: NA
j_call: TRBJ2-1
clone_size: once
cdr3_nt: TGTGCCAGCAGCTCTCTTGCGGAGGGGAAAGATGAGCAGTTCTTC
cdr3_aa: CASSSLAEGKDEQFF

v_call: TRBV6-5
d_call: NA
j_call: TRBJ2-1
clone_size: NA
cdr3_nt: TGTGCCAGCAGTTACGGCTTCCTACTATACAATGAGCAGTTCTTC
cdr3_aa: CASSYGFLLYNEQFF

v_call: TRBV29-1
d_call: NA
j_call: TRBJ2-7
clone_size: few
cdr3_nt: TGCAGCGTTGTTGCCGCGGATACCTACGAGCAGTACTTC
cdr3_aa: CSVVAADTYEQYF

v_call: TRBV6-5
d_call: NA
j_call: TRBJ2-7
clone_size: NA
cdr3_nt: TGTGCCAGCAGTGGACACCCTGGAATTTCCTACGAGCAGTACTTC
cdr3_aa: CASSGHPGISYEQYF

v_call: TRBV9
d_call: NA
j_call: TRBJ2-3
clone_size: NA
cdr3_nt: TGTGCCAGCAGCTTCCGATCTAGCACAGATACGCAGTATTTT
cdr3_aa: CASSFRSSTDTQYF

v_call: TRBV5-6
d_call: NA
j_call: TRBJ1-1
clone_size: NA
cdr3_nt: TGTGCCAGCAGCCTTACGGTCGGCGGAAACACTGAAGCTTTCTTT
cdr3_aa: CASSLTVGGNTEAFF

v_call: TRBV6-5
d_call: NA
j_call: TRBJ1-1
clone_size: NA
cdr3_nt: TGTGCCAGCAGTTATAACACCGGATCTGAAGCTTTCTTT
cdr3_aa: CASSYNTGSEAFF

v_call: TRBV19
d_call: NA
j_call: TRBJ1-5
clone_size: NA
cdr3_nt: TGTGCCAGTAGTATAGATGCAGGGGCCCAGTATCAGCCCCAGCATTTT
cdr3_aa: CASSIDAGAQYQPQHF

v_call: TRBV11-3
d_call: NA
j_call: TRBJ2-7
clone_size: large
cdr3_nt: TGTGCCAGCACGGTCAGCTCCTACGAGCAGTACTTC
cdr3_aa: CASTVSSYEQYF

v_call: TRBV4-1
d_call: NA
j_call: TRBJ1-3
clone_size: few
cdr3_nt: TGCGCCAGCAGCCGGCCGCGTACTGGTGTTCCCTCTGGAAACACCATATATTTT
cdr3_aa: CASSRPRTGVPSGNTIYF

v_call: TRBV19
d_call: TRBD2
j_call: TRBJ2-1
clone_size: NA
cdr3_nt: TGTGCCAGTAGTGCCCACACGGGAGGGGAGCAGTTCTTC
cdr3_aa: CASSAHTGGEQFF

v_call: TRBV6-5
d_call: NA
j_call: TRBJ1-4
clone_size: NA
cdr3_nt: TGTGCCAGCAGTTACAGTGCGACAGAAGAAAAACTGTTTTTT
cdr3_aa: CASSYSATEEKLFF

v_call: TRBV7-2
d_call: NA
j_call: TRBJ1-1
clone_size: NA
cdr3_nt: TGTGCCAGCAGCTACCTCAGGGGTGGCACTGAAGCTTTCTTT
cdr3_aa: CASSYLRGGTEAFF

v_call: TRBV13
d_call: TRBD2
j_call: TRBJ2-1
clone_size: once
cdr3_nt: TGTGCCAGCAGCTTTACCGGGACTAGCGGGGGGATTAGCTCCTACAATGAGCAGTTCTTC
cdr3_aa: CASSFTGTSGGISSYNEQFF